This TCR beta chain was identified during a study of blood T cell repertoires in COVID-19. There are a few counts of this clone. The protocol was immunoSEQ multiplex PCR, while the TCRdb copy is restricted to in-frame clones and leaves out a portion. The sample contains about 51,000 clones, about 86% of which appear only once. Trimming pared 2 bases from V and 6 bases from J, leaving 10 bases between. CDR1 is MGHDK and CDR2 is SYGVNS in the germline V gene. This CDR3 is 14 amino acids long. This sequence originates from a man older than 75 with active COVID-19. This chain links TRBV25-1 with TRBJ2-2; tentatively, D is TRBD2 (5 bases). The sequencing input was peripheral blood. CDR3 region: CASSEPGDPGELFF. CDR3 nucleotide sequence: TGTGCCAGCAGTGAACCCGGGGATCCCGGGGAGCTGTTTTTT.